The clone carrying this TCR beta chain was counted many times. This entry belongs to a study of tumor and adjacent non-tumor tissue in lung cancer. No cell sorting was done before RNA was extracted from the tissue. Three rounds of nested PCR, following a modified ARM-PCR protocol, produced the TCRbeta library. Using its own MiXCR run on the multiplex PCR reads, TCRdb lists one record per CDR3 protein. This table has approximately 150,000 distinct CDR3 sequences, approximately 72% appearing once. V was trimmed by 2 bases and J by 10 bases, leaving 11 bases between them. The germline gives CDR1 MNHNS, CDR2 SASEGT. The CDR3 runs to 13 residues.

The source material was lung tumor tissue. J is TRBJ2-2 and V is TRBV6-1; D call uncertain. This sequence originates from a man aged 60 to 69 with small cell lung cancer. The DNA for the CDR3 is TGTGCCAGCAGTGAACGGGCCTCCATGGAGCTGTTTTTT. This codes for CASSERASMELFF.